These 22 T cell receptor beta chains share one sample of origin, sequenced in a study of blood T cell repertoires in COVID-19. The method was immunoSEQ multiplex PCR; TCRdb's version includes in-frame clones alone and lacks a portion of them. This table holds 200,000 to 250,000 clones, just over 85% found once. The sequencing sample was made of PBMCs or T cells enriched from blood (not recorded which). These receptors all come from a woman in her thirties or forties with acute COVID-19.

This clone was detected once. V and J are TRBV7-9 and TRBJ1-5; D gene uncertain. The CDR3 totals 13 residues. V dropped 5 bases and J dropped 2 bases, with 7 bases sitting between them. Germline V gene lookup returns CDR1 SEHNR and CDR2 FQNEAQ (reference sequence). The CDR3 region is CASSGPGNQPQHF. DNA for the CDR3: TGTGCCAGCAGCGGTCCAGGCAATCAGCCCCAGCATTTT. Based on the CDR3 plus reference TRBV7-9 and TRBJ1-5, the full variable domain is DTGVSQNPRHKITKRGQNVTFRCDPISEHNRLYWYRQTLGQGPEFLTYFQNEAQLEKSRLLSDRFSAERPKGSFSTLEIQRTEQGDSAMYLCASSGPGNQPQHFGDGTRLSIL.

V is TRBV15 and J is TRBJ1-1, with 8 bases lining up with TRBD1. This CDR3 has 15 amino acids. Per the germline V gene, CDR1 is LNHNV and CDR2 is YYDKDF (reference sequence). Losses at the gene ends were 5 bases for V and 1 base for J; bases not matched to a gene: 6. CDR3 bases: TGTGCCACCAGCCCAGGGGGCGCCGGGAACACTGAAGCTTTCTTT. Its translation is CATSPGGAGNTEAFF.

This chain links TRBV3-1 (or the pseudogene TRBV3-2) with TRBJ1-5; a possible D gene is TRBD1 (6 bases). The CDR3 has 19 residues. Trimming stripped 2 bases from V and 4 bases from J, with 24 bases between. The germline V gene has CDR1 LGHDT and CDR2 YNNKEL (reference sequence). CDR3 nucleotide sequence: TGTGCCAGCAGCCAAAAATCAGGGGTGGGCGACCCGTATAATCAGCCCCAGCATTTT. This codes for CASSQKSGVGDPYNQPQHF.

The rearrangement joins TRBV5-1 to TRBJ2-7; D is unclear. Trimming took off 5 bases at V and 1 base at J, with 10 bases between the two ends. Germline V CDR1 and CDR2: SGHRS, YFSETQ. CDR3 length: 13 amino acids. CDR3 DNA sequence: TGCGCCAGCAGACCTGACTCTTCCTACGAGCAGTACTTC. Its translation: CASRPDSSYEQYF.

The chain links TRBV6-2 or TRBV6-3 to TRBJ1-2; the D is unclear. CDR3 length equals 15 residues. CDR1 is MNHEY and CDR2 is SVGEGT in the germline V gene. Deletions cut 0 bases from V and 8 bases from J, with 16 bases between. The CDR3 sequence: CASSYSPSSYQGYTF. DNA of the CDR3: TGTGCCAGCAGTTACTCGCCATCCTCATATCAGGGCTACACCTTC.

This chain links TRBV7-9 with TRBJ2-2; 7 bases match TRBD1. The CDR3 has 15 residues. CDR1 SEHNR and CDR2 FQNEAQ come from the germline V gene (reference sequence). J lost 1 base, V lost 10 bases, and 9 bases had no gene match. The DNA of the CDR3 is TGTGCCACCCACCGAACAGGGGTGAACACCGGGGAGCTGTTTTTT. This gives the protein CATHRTGVNTGELFF.

In its sample, this clone was seen once. V gene TRBV18 combines with J gene TRBJ2-1; tentative D call: TRBD1 (8 bases). V was cut by 6 bases and J by 2 bases, with 14 bases left in between. The CDR3 has 15 residues. In germline, CDR1 is KGHSH, CDR2 LQKENI. CDR3 in amino acids: CASSGGTGTYNEQFF. The CDR3 DNA reads TGTGCCAGCTCGGGGGGGACAGGAACCTACAATGAGCAGTTCTTC.

This clone was observed at least ten times. This chain joins TRBV7-3 and TRBJ2-1; 9 positions agree with TRBD2. CDR3 length: 18 amino acids. Trimming took 6 bases from V and 2 from J; bases not matched to a gene: 14. Germline loops: CDR1 SGHTA, CDR2 FQGTGA. CDR3 sequence: CASSPNPSGVTTYNEQFF. The CDR3 bases are TGTGCCAGCAGTCCAAATCCTAGCGGGGTCACCACCTACAATGAGCAGTTCTTC.

The chain employs TRBV6-5 and TRBJ1-2; TRBD1 agrees at 11 bases. This CDR3 comprises 15 residues. CDR1 is MNHEY, CDR2 SVGAGI, per germline. The V gene end was trimmed by 6 bases and the J gene end by 4 bases; junction bases not matched to a gene: 7. The CDR3 loop reads CASSQGQGGSYGYTF. The CDR3 DNA reads TGTGCCAGCAGCCAGGGACAGGGGGGATCCTATGGCTACACCTTC.

This chain links TRBV7-9 with TRBJ2-3, with TRBD1 matching over 7 bases. The germline gives CDR1 SEHNR, CDR2 FQNEAQ (reference sequence). The CDR3 sequence is 16 residues long. The V gene end was trimmed by 5 bases and the J gene end by 10 bases; junction bases not matched to a gene: 18. CDR3: CASSTPGTAYRDAQYF. The CDR3 region has the DNA TGTGCCAGCAGCACCCCCGGGACAGCGTATCGGGATGCGCAGTATTTT. The full variable domain, completed using reference TRBV7-9 and TRBJ2-3, is DTGVSQNPRHKITKRGQNVTFRCDPISEHNRLYWYRQTLGQGPEFLTYFQNEAQLEKSRLLSDRFSAERPKGSFSTLEIQRTEQGDSAMYLCASSTPGTAYRDAQYFGPGTRLTVL.

V is TRBV2 and J is TRBJ2-1; 9 positions match TRBD1. V lost 3 bases to trimming and J lost 9 bases; unmatched junction nucleotides: 9. The V gene's germline CDR1 is SNHLY and CDR2 FYNNEI. CDR3 length: 15 amino acids. For the CDR3, the DNA is TGTGCCAGCAGTGAGTTTCGACAGGGGGTAGGTGAGCAGTTCTTC. This translates into CASSEFRQGVGEQFF.

This clone was observed once. The chain is built from TRBV7-6 and TRBJ1-2, with TRBD1 identical over 8 bases. Germline assignment: CDR1 SGHVS and CDR2 FNYEAQ. The CDR3 spans 15 residues. Trimming cost V 5 bases and J 3 bases; bases outside gene matches: 8. The CDR3, as DNA: TGTGCCAGCAGCCCGACCGGGACAGGAGACTATGGCTACACCTTC. It is translated as CASSPTGTGDYGYTF. The complete variable domain, with remaining parts taken from reference TRBV7-6 and TRBJ1-2, reads GAGVSQSPRYKVTKRGQDVALRCDPISGHVSLYWYRQALGQGPEFLTYFNYEAQQDKSGLPNDRFSAERPEGSISTLTIQRTEQRDSAMYRCASSPTGTGDYGYTFGSGTRLTVV.

Only one count was recorded for this clone. The junction differs from germline at one of its ends, possibly a read error. The V call is TRBV11-2, the J call TRBJ1-2; possible D gene TRBD1, 5 bases. There are 14 residues in the CDR3. Per the germline V gene, CDR1 is SGHAT and CDR2 is FQNNGV. The DNA for the CDR3 is TGTGCCAGCAGGTTAGGGACTCGGGGATATGGCTACACCTTC. Its translation is CASRLGTRGYGYTF.

The CDR3 nucleotides are TGTGCCAGCAGTACCCGGGACAGGGGAGCTTTCTTT. It translates to CASSTRDRGAFF. The V gene is TRBV27, the J gene TRBJ1-1, with 10 bases aligning to TRBD1. The V and J ends lost 5 bases and 10 bases, in that order; junction bases with no gene match: 4. From germline, CDR1 is MNHEY and CDR2 SMNVEV (reference sequence). The CDR3 runs 12 residues.

V is TRBV7-8 and J is TRBJ1-2; TRBD1 matches at 7 bases. The CDR3 is made up of 14 amino acids. V shed 2 bases, J shed 3 bases, and the junction held 3 bases outside the gene matches. The germline V gene has CDR1 SGHVS and CDR2 FQNEAQ. In nucleotides, the CDR3 is TGTGCCAGCAGCTTATATACAGGGGACTATGGCTACACCTTC. This sequence encodes CASSLYTGDYGYTF.

This chain uses TRBV30 with TRBJ2-5; 11 nucleotides match TRBD2. CDR1 is GTSNPN, CDR2 SVGIG, per germline (reference sequence). This CDR3 comprises 16 residues. Trimming at V came to 2 bases and at J to 3 bases, leaving 8 bases not matched to a gene. The CDR3 here is CAWSFYTSGGEETQYF. The DNA of the CDR3 is TGTGCCTGGAGTTTCTATACTAGCGGGGGCGAAGAGACCCAGTACTTC.

This clone was recorded only once. This chain links TRBV11-2 with TRBJ2-7, with D possibly being TRBD2 (5 bases). Trimming cost V 2 bases and J 9 bases, with 14 bases left between them. The CDR3 is made up of 13 amino acids. Germline V gives CDR1 SGHAT, CDR2 FQNNGV. The CDR3 bases are TGTGCCAGCAGCTTAACTAGAGCTTCTGCGCAGTACGTC. It is translated as CASSLTRASAQYV.

This sequence joins TRBV7-9 and TRBJ1-1; D is ambiguous. The germline CDR1 and CDR2 sequences are SEHNR and FQNEAQ (reference sequence). The ends were cut back, 6 bases at V and 1 base at J, with 6 bases in the middle. The CDR3 length is 12 residues. The CDR3 bases are TGTGCCAGCAGAGGAGGGAACACTGAAGCTTTCTTT. It codes for CASRGGNTEAFF. The full variable domain, with the rest looked up from reference TRBV7-9 and TRBJ1-1, is DTGVSQNPRHKITKRGQNVTFRCDPISEHNRLYWYRQTLGQGPEFLTYFQNEAQLEKSRLLSDRFSAERPKGSFSTLEIQRTEQGDSAMYLCASRGGNTEAFFGQGTRLTVV.

The rearrangement uses TRBV19 and TRBJ1-1, with D possibly matching TRBD1 (5 bases). The CDR3 consists of 14 residues. The germline V and J ends were trimmed by 7 bases and 0 bases, with 12 bases remaining between them. The germline CDR1 and CDR2 sequences are LNHDA and SQIVND (reference sequence). The CDR3 DNA is TGTGCCAGTAAGTCAGGGCCGATGAACACTGAAGCTTTCTTT. This codes for CASKSGPMNTEAFF.

The chain employs TRBV12-3 or TRBV12-4 and TRBJ1-2; D not resolved. V was pared by 5 bases and J by 5 bases, with 9 bases between. The CDR3 spans 12 residues. The CDR3 is CASSALQYGYTF. CDR3 bases: TGTGCCAGCAGTGCGCTTCAATATGGCTACACCTTC.

The genes are TRBV9 and TRBJ1-4; unclear D gene. The CDR3 runs to 15 residues. Trimming left V 4 bases short and J 5 bases short, with 15 bases between. Germline values: CDR1 SGDLS, CDR2 YYNGEE. The CDR3 spells CASSPRVQRNEKLFF. DNA of the CDR3: TGTGCCAGCAGCCCTCGAGTCCAACGCAATGAAAAACTGTTTTTT. Based on the CDR3 plus reference TRBV9 and TRBJ1-4, the full variable domain is DSGVTQTPKHLITATGQRVTLRCSPRSGDLSVYWYQQSLDQGLQFLIQYYNGEERAKGNILERFSAQQFPDLHSELNLSSLELGDSALYFCASSPRVQRNEKLFFGSGTQLSVL.

The V call is TRBV5-4, the J call TRBJ1-6; weak D call: TRBD1 (6 bases). The CDR3 extends over 15 amino acids. CDR1 SGHNT and CDR2 YYREEE come from the germline V gene (reference sequence). Deletions cut 4 bases from V and 3 bases from J, with 11 bases between. CDR3 nucleotides: TGTGCCAGCAGCCCGGACAGTGTCTATAATTCACCCCTCCACTTT. It yields the protein CASSPDSVYNSPLHF.